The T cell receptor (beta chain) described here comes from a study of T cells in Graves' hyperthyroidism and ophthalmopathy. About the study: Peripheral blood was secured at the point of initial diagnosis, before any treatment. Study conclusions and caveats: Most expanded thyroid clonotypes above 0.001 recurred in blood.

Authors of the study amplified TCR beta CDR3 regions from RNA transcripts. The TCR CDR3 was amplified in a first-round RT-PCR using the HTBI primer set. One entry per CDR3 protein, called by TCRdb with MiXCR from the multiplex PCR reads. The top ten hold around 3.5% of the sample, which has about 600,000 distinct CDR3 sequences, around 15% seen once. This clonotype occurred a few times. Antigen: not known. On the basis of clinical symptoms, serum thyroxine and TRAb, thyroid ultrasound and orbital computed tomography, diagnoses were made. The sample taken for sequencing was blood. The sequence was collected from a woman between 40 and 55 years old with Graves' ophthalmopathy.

The DNA for the CDR3 is TGTGCCAGTAGTATGGATGCTCCTGGCAATCAGCCCCAGCATTTT. Translation gives CASSMDAPGNQPQHF. The chain couples TRBV19 to TRBJ1-5, with D unclear. The V gene lost 3 bases and the J gene lost 2 bases, with 11 bases spanning the gap. Germline lookup yields CDR1 LNHDA and CDR2 SQIVND (reference sequence). This CDR3 has 15 amino acids.